This TCR beta chain was sequenced during a study of blood T cell repertoires in COVID-19 (TCRdb year 2020). About the study as a whole: Collaborator samples came from the United States, Italy and Spain and covered acute and convalescent phases of COVID-19. The material from the prospective study consisted of cDNA or gDNA derived from T cells, B-cell-depleted T cells, or PBMCs. Subjects who had been exposed to COVID-19, were actively infected with it, or had recovered from it provided the deeply sampled blood TCRbeta repertoires that made up the dataset. The repertoires were released in a freely available public database meant as a resource for research on the immune response to SARS-CoV-2. The samples were drawn from two sources: the first 160 participants of the ongoing ImmuneRACE study, and approximately 1,300 subjects contributed by 6 global collaborators. The sample metadata nearly always contained a de-identified subject ID, COVID-19 status, age in years and sex. Where available, HLA class I and class II types were obtained from metadata supplied by the sample provider rather than from assay-based typing.

V is shortened by 5 bases, J by 4 bases, and the region joining them spans 17 bases. The germline V gene (reference sequence) gives CDR1 as SEHNR and CDR2 as FQNEAQ. Inclusive of the bounding cysteine and phenylalanine, the CDR3 is 15 residues long. Just the 45-base CDR3 DNA is kept, in frame starting at base 1. Results the study describes overall, beyond this receptor: How much clinical and demographic metadata was included differed by source and by participant, and the metadata was provided uncurated.

About this clone: The antigen it binds to is not known. Base qualities were left out, and no much larger clone turns up one base away.

TCRbeta CDR3 regions were amplified from genomic DNA by means of the immunoSEQ Assay, a bias-controlled multiplex PCR. From the authors' description of their analysis: Within the assay, amplification of reference gene primers was used to estimate how many nucleated cells each sample contained. To quantify the absolute abundance of each unique TCRbeta CDR3 rearrangement, sequence reads were collapsed and filtered. For each sample, productive Simpson clonality was calculated as the square root of Simpson's diversity index over productive rearrangements. In its TCRdb copy, this immuneACCESS table keeps in-frame sequences only and misses some clones. Where compared with another copy, unresolved V genes explain less than half of these, and the others have no known cause. The D gene and trimming were derived from the DNA, and the V and J assignments and clone size from that table. This sample holds about 40,000 clones; about 87% were observed only once. Approximately 8.8% of the sample lies in the top ten.

Collaborating institutions collected whole blood in K2EDTA tubes following their own protocols. For TCRbeta analysis, collaborators shipped samples in one of three forms: frozen whole blood, isolated PBMCs, or DNA extracted from either of those sample types. The rearrangement combines TRBV7-9 with TRBJ1-1, and perhaps TRBD1 as D gene, on 5 matching bases. The receptor's source is a woman in her 70s with acute or convalescent COVID-19. The specimen sequenced was peripheral blood. The CDR3 is CASSPQQGKGTEAFF. The nucleotide sequence is TGTGCCAGCAGCCCGCAGCAGGGAAAAGGCACTGAAGCTTTCTTT.